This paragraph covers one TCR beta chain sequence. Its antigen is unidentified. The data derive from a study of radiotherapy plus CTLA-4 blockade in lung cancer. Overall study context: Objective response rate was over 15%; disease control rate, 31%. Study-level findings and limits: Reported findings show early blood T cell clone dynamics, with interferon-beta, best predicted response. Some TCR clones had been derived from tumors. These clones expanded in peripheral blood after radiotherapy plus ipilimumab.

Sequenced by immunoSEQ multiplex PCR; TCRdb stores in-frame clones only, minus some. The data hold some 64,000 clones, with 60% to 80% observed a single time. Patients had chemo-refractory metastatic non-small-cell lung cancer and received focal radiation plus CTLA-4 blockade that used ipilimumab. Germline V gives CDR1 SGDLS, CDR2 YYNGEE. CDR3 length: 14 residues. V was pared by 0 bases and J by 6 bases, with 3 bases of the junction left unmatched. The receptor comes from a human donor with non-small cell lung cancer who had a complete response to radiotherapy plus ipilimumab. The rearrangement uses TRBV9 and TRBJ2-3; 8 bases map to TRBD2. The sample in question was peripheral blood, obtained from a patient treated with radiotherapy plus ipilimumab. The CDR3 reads CASSVAGGLDTQYF. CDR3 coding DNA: TGTGCCAGCAGCGTAGCGGGGGGGCTTGATACGCAGTATTTT.